This T cell receptor (beta chain) was sequenced in a study of cytomegalovirus exposure and HLA in healthy donors (dated by TCRdb to 2015 to 2018). As for the study more broadly: An earlier analysis of some 600 of the donors reported 276 Gb of sequence data and around 110 million unique TCR beta sequences obtained from roughly 180 million T cells. To predict cytomegalovirus infection status, the study brought together high-throughput TCR immunosequencing, statistical association of individual TCRs with disease status, and machine learning. Because of strong linkage in the cohort, a handful of DR-DQ haplotypes were treated as single units for association and clustering. A later genetic analysis used genome-wide SNP genotypes for about 60% of the 666 donors, treating that subset as a discovery cohort. The study aimed to test whether signatures of past pathogen exposure could be identified by cataloging public T cell receptors. Donor age, sex, ethnicity and CMV serostatus were collected together with the repertoire data. In a later analysis, previously published TCR beta repertoires from some 640 donors were re-analyzed and high-resolution HLA genotyping was added so that TCR occurrence patterns could be studied. Typing coverage varied by locus: about 620-630 donors for A, B, C, DRB1 and DQB1; roughly 510 for DQA1; around 570 for DPA1; roughly 450 for DPB1. Among about 410 genotyped donors of the cohort, an average of approximately 220,000 unique TCR beta nucleotide sequences was sequenced per donor, of which 15% to 20% were non-productive. Every repertoire in the discovery cohort had been generated on one and the same sequencing platform. An earlier analysis of some 500 of the donors applied high-throughput TCR beta sequencing to assess whether each TCR beta V gene segment acted as functional or pseudogenic. Class I and class II HLA loci were covered by the typing at four-digit resolution. Of the roughly 400 genotyped donors, 65% to 90% were placed in the genetic ancestry cluster associated with self-reported Caucasian donors. Along with the approximately 700-subject first cohort, a separate validation cohort of about 110 different subjects was used. An early release covering approximately 600 HLA-typed donors comprised 250 to 350 gigabases of sequencing data and about 90 million unique TCR sequences. The T cell repertoires of several hundred subjects were profiled by immunosequencing and related to cytomegalovirus serostatus. In the later analysis, no new phenotypic data were used to find candidate immune exposures; instead, reliance was placed on TCR beta sequences and their occurrence across donors.

Libraries were prepared through the immunoSEQ multiplex PCR assay. A mixture of 60 forward primers for TCR Vbeta segments and 13 reverse primers for TCR Jbeta segments was used in the multiplex PCR. A multiplex PCR assay on genomic DNA amplified the CDR3 region of rearranged TCR beta genes. The Illumina HiSeq System was used to sequence the amplified TCR beta libraries as 87-base-pair reads. The paper's data handling went like this. A later analysis tallied roughly 80 million unique TCR beta chains across the roughly 610 repertoires, and about 12 million of those chains were shared by two or more donors. Raw reads were error-corrected and collapsed into unique sequences by a nearest-neighbor algorithm in which closely related sequences were merged to remove PCR and sequencing errors. V, D and J gene segments were assigned by aligning CDR3 sequences to IMGT reference sequences. For a sequence to be retained, a match of at least six nucleotides was required to both a V gene segment and a J gene segment. Rearrangements were called productive when the CDR3 lacked stop codons and stayed in frame with V and J; all others were non-productive. CDR3 was defined according to IMGT convention as the region running from the second conserved V-encoded cysteine to the conserved J-encoded phenylalanine. Sequences without an unambiguous match to a single V gene segment were excluded from the earlier analysis of about 600 of the donors. In an earlier analysis of approximately 560 of the donors, a V segment was called functional when productive rearrangements were above 56.7%, and segregating when the standard deviation between donors exceeded 5%. A statistical classification framework was built to diagnose cytomegalovirus status from the catalog of TCR beta chain sequences. In a later analysis, V and J genes were assigned by comparing TCR nucleotide sequences against IMGT/GENE-DB human TR gene sequences. The TCRdist pipeline was used in a later analysis to assign CDR3 sequences and most-parsimonious VDJ recombination scenarios. A later analysis defined each TCR beta chain by its CDR3 amino acid sequence plus V-gene family, and excluded reads lacking a unique V-gene family. A later analysis removed 600 or so highly shared, low-generation-probability nucleotide sequences to deal with suspected cross-contamination and a sequencing artifact. In a later analysis, a clonal expansion index for each public chain was calculated from normalized within-repertoire ranks of inferred template counts. A later analysis computed generation probabilities with a VDJ recombination model fitted to out-of-frame rearrangements, and checked the results against IGoR. Hypergeometric tests were used in a later analysis to score TCR-TCR, TCR-HLA and TCR-CMV co-occurrence, with a repertoire-size bias correction applied to the TCR pairs. A later analysis estimated false discovery rates by permuting HLA or CMV assignments 20 times. In a later analysis, co-occurring TCRs were grouped with DBSCAN, and TCRdist sequence similarity was added when clustering was performed within HLA-allele-positive subsets. Repertoires with fewer than 30,000 or more than 120,000 public chains, plus five repertoires with anomalous nucleotide sharing, were excluded from co-occurrence clustering. TCRdb carries this immuneACCESS record with in-frame sequences only. Its versions omit some clonotypes, under half of them owing to an unresolved V gene in the studies checked, with the rest unexplained. V and J calls and clone size follow that table, whereas D and trimming were derived from the DNA. The sample profile shows approximately 110,000 clones; under 80% of them were found once. The top ten constitute roughly 8.6% of the sample.

The cohort comprised 666 healthy bone marrow donors. At the time of sampling, all cohort members were nominally healthy, though unrecorded immune exposures were likely present. The donor was CMV seropositive and belonged to the group of 250 to 300 seropositive cohort members. A peripheral blood sample was collected from each donor, and TCR beta sequencing was performed on peripheral blood mononuclear cells. The Qiagen DNeasy Blood Extraction Kit was used to extract genomic DNA from the blood cell samples. General study outcomes and caveats: In the study, 150 to 200 TCR beta chains were listed as associated with cytomegalovirus. In vitro tests confirmed that a few of the cytomegalovirus-associated TCR beta chains recognize cytomegalovirus antigens. The authors suggested that the approach could potentially be extended to other disease states and immunological phenotypes. A further reported finding was that TCR beta sequences accurately predicted the HLA-A and HLA-B alleles for most subjects in the first cohort. A cluster of highly shared sequence variants was judged likely to represent a technical artifact of the sequencing pipeline. In a later analysis, HLA-associated TCR beta chains were found to be more clonally expanded and to have lower generation probabilities than equally common non-associated chains. Immune exposure information for the cohort was limited to CMV serostatus. Because HLA typing was unavailable for some donors at each locus, only the typed subset was used in association tests. Broadly in line with IMGT annotations, most TCR beta V segments showed up in productive rearrangements about 87% or about 30% of the time in an earlier analysis of about 500 of the donors. Compared with the approximately 670-donor mean, donors in an Asian-associated ancestry cluster had fewer N-insertions in productive TCRs, according to a later genetic analysis. While some public TCRs were present in many individuals, most TCR sequences turned up only very rarely across donors. A later analysis found that most CMV-associated TCR beta chains appeared HLA-restricted, with HLA associations seemingly driven largely by CMV exposure. V-gene and J-gene trimming of TCR beta chains was associated with a missense DCLRE1C variant in a later genetic analysis, and the association was replicated in an independent cohort. In a later analysis, 15,000 to 20,000 TCR beta sequences were associated with specific HLA alleles at a false discovery rate of 0.05. The presence/absence analyses assumed that sequencing depth was roughly uniform across donors, and that assumption may not be true. In this cohort, only TCR beta chains were sequenced, and detectable features were limited by the absence of alpha or paired-chain data. A later analysis reported that several top co-occurrence clusters appeared linked to parvovirus B19, influenza, CMV and Epstein-Barr virus. Linkage disequilibrium might explain the correlated functional status among segregating V segments, but an unknown experimental factor could not be excluded. When HLA alleles, especially DR and DQ, strongly co-occurred, TCR associations were difficult to assign to individual alleles. The classifier was reported to diagnose cytomegalovirus status with high specificity and sensitivity in both the original cohort and the validation cohort. Because counts were too low, seventeen rarely observed V segments, including chromosome 9 orphons, were excluded from the earlier analysis of a few hundred of the donors. In a later analysis, TCR association rates were found to vary across HLA loci, with the most associated TCRs seen for DRB1 alleles and the fewest for HLA-C alleles.

About this clone itself: This clone's antigen is unknown. A junction boundary mismatches the germline segment, possibly from a read error.

Sample: PBMCs. This receptor was taken from a woman aged 40 to 50 in good health and CMV-seropositive.

CDR3 loop: CSSSFGATTEAFF. The base sequence is TGTTCCAGCAGCTTTGGGGCTACCACTGAAGCTTTCTTT. Rearrangement joined TRBV7-9 to TRBJ1-1; perhaps TRBD1 is the D gene, with 5 bases matching. The CDR3 measures 13 amino acids from cysteine to phenylalanine. Only the CDR3 part of the read is kept: 39 bases, read in frame from the first base. CDR1 is given as SEHNR and CDR2 as FQNEAQ, both from the germline V gene (reference sequence).